A selection of T cell receptor beta chains follows, all from one sample in a study of OX40 agonist ivuxolimab in advanced cancers. The repertoire was sequenced with immunoSEQ multiplex PCR; TCRdb's copy has only in-frame clones and lacks some. The table shows tens of thousands of clones, with approximately 90% occurring only once. The material sequenced was CD4+ or CD8+ T cells sorted from blood, taken in a trial of the OX40 agonist ivuxolimab. These receptors originate from an adult with an advanced solid tumor such as melanoma, head and neck, liver or kidney cancer. The CDR3 runs from the conserved cysteine through the conserved F or W. Fields, in order: CDR3 DNA, CDR3 protein, D gene, J gene, V gene, clone size. A D gene is named only where the DNA matches it firmly. For some rows the clone size is stated as once, few or many, or as a class when expanded; others skip it.

TGTGCCAGCAGTGAATCGGGGACTAGCGGCACCGGGGAGCTGTTTTTT | CASSESGTSGTGELFF | TRBD2 | TRBJ2-2 | TRBV2 | .
TGTGCCAGTAGTATATCCGGGGGGAGGTTTGGCAATCAGCCCCAGCATTTT | CASSISGGRFGNQPQHF | . | TRBJ1-5 | TRBV19 | .
TGTGCCAGCAGCCCGCGGACTAGCGGGTCCCACTCCTACAATGAGCAGTTCTTC | CASSPRTSGSHSYNEQFF | TRBD2 | TRBJ2-1 | TRBV5-4 | .
TGTGCCTGGAGTTCCGGGGGAGGTGGCAATCAGCCCCAGCATTTT | CAWSSGGGGNQPQHF | . | TRBJ1-5 | TRBV30 | .
TGTGCCAGCAGTGACGATCGCGGTGGGACTGAAGCTTTCTTT | CASSDDRGGTEAFF | . | TRBJ1-1 | TRBV6-4 | .
TGTGCCAGCAGCCCCCAGGGGGGACTAGCGGACTACAATGAGCAGTTCTTC | CASSPQGGLADYNEQFF | TRBD2 | TRBJ2-1 | TRBV7-9 | .
TGTGCCAGCAGGCCCCCTGTGAGCGGAGCATACGAGCAGTACTTC | CASRPPVSGAYEQYF | . | TRBJ2-7 | TRBV2 | .
TGCGCCAGCAGTGAGGCGGAGCGGGAGTCACGGGAGCAGTACTTC | CASSEAERESREQYF | TRBD2 | TRBJ2-7 | TRBV10-1 | .
TGTGCCAGCTCTCCAGGCTCCTACAATGAGCAGTTCTTC | CASSPGSYNEQFF | . | TRBJ2-1 | TRBV6-6 | once
TGTGCCAGCTCCTCGAGCTCCTACGAGCAGTACTTC | CASSSSSYEQYF | . | TRBJ2-7 | TRBV18 | .
TGTGCCAGCAGCTTGTTACCAGGGGCCAACTACGAGCAGTACTTC | CASSLLPGANYEQYF | . | TRBJ2-7 | TRBV5-6 | once
TGTGCCAGCAGCTTCCAGGGACAAGAGTATGGCTACACCTTC | CASSFQGQEYGYTF | . | TRBJ1-2 | TRBV5-4 | .
TGTGCCAGCAGCCAAGATGTTAGCGGGAGGCAAAATGAGCAGTTCTTC | CASSQDVSGRQNEQFF | TRBD2 | TRBJ2-1 | TRBV4-2 | few
TGTGCCAGCAGCCTGGACACGAACACTGAAGCTTTCTTT | CASSLDTNTEAFF | . | TRBJ1-1 | TRBV7-9 | .
TGTGCCAGCAGTTTCACTAGCGGGAGGGCCGCGAACACCGGGGAGCTGTTTTTT | CASSFTSGRAANTGELFF | TRBD2 | TRBJ2-2 | TRBV27 | .
TGTGCCAGTAGTCCAGGGGCCTATGAAGCGAACTATGGCTACACCTTC | CASSPGAYEANYGYTF | . | TRBJ1-2 | TRBV19 | .
TGTGCCAGCAGCTTAGTTTTAGAGCAGTTCTTC | CASSLVLEQFF | . | TRBJ2-1 | TRBV7-9 | .
TGTGCCACCGGACAGGGGGCTTCTGGGGCCAACGTCCTGACTTTC | CATGQGASGANVLTF | TRBD1 | TRBJ2-6 | TRBV15 | .
TGTGCCTGGAGTACCAGAGATGAAAAACTGTTTTTT | CAWSTRDEKLFF | . | TRBJ1-4 | TRBV30 | .
TGTGCCAGTAGTATAGAGGCTCCCCTGACAGTCGTAGGTAGGGACAATGAGCAGTTCTTC | CASSIEAPLTVVGRDNEQFF | . | TRBJ2-1 | TRBV19 | once
TGTGCCAGCTCACCACTACGACAGGACACCGGGGAGCTGTTTTTT | CASSPLRQDTGELFF | . | TRBJ2-2 | TRBV18 | once
TGCAGCGTTGAGGCGGGGTTTGACACTGAAGCTTTCTTT | CSVEAGFDTEAFF | . | TRBJ1-1 | TRBV29-1 | .
TGTGCCAGCAGGCAGCGGGAGGGGGGGTCCTACGAGCAGTACTTC | CASRQREGGSYEQYF | TRBD2 | TRBJ2-7 | TRBV7-8 | .
TGCGCCAGCAGCTCCCTCGAGGTCGGACAGGATTCCTATGGCTACACCTTC | CASSSLEVGQDSYGYTF | TRBD1 | TRBJ1-2 | TRBV5-1 | .
TGTGCCAGCAGTTTTTGGGGACAGGGCGCCTTGGTGACCCAGTACTTC | CASSFWGQGALVTQYF | TRBD1 | TRBJ2-5 | TRBV27 | .
TGTGCCACCAGCAGAGGGGGCAACACTGAAGCTTTCTTT | CATSRGGNTEAFF | . | TRBJ1-1 | TRBV15 | .
TGCGCCAGCAGCGCCGGGGGGCTTCTCGGCACAGATACGCAGTATTTT | CASSAGGLLGTDTQYF | . | TRBJ2-3 | TRBV5-1 | .
TGTGCCAGCAGCATACGACTAGCCCTCACAGATACGCAGTATTTT | CASSIRLALTDTQYF | TRBD2 | TRBJ2-3 | TRBV7-6 | .
TGTGCCAGCACAGGCCCTGGGGCGAACACTGAAGCTTTCTTT | CASTGPGANTEAFF | . | TRBJ1-1 | TRBV2 | .
TGTGCCAGCAGCGTAGGGCTTACCACAGATACGCAGTATTTT | CASSVGLTTDTQYF | . | TRBJ2-3 | TRBV9 | .
TGTGCCAGCAGCTTCCGACCCGACACTGAAGCTTTCTTT | CASSFRPDTEAFF | . | TRBJ1-1 | TRBV5-5 | .
TGTGCCAGCTCACCATTGAGGGATCAGCCCCAGCATTTT | CASSPLRDQPQHF | . | TRBJ1-5 | TRBV18 | once
TGTGCCAGTAGTCAAAGAGGGGGACTAGCCTTGGGGTTCTTC | CASSQRGGLALGFF | TRBD2 | TRBJ2-1 | TRBV19 | .
TGTGCTAGTGGTTCCAGCGGGAGTGGCTACGAGCAGTACTTC | CASGSSGSGYEQYF | TRBD2 | TRBJ2-7 | TRBV12-5 | few
TGCGCCAGCAGCGTCCCCCTAGCGGGACAGGGTGAGCAGTTCTTC | CASSVPLAGQGEQFF | . | TRBJ2-1 | TRBV5-1 | .
TGTGCCATCAGTGAGAGAGGGGACAGTCAAGAGACCCAGTACTTC | CAISERGDSQETQYF | TRBD1 | TRBJ2-5 | TRBV10-3 | .
TGTGCCAGTAGTATTGCCCTAGCGGGCTACGAGCAGTACTTC | CASSIALAGYEQYF | TRBD2 | TRBJ2-7 | TRBV19 | .
TGTGCCAGTAGTACGGGACTGGGCACAGATACGCAGTATTTT | CASSTGLGTDTQYF | . | TRBJ2-3 | TRBV19 | once
TGTGCCAGCAGCCTGACCTCGATCGCAGGGGGCGAGCAGTACTTC | CASSLTSIAGGEQYF | TRBD1 | TRBJ2-7 | TRBV7-9 | .
TGTGCCATCAGTGAGTTAGTGGGGGAGAGAGATACGCAGTATTTT | CAISELVGERDTQYF | . | TRBJ2-3 | TRBV10-3 | .
TGTGCCAGTAGTATAGCCCCCTCCTACAATGAGCAGTTCTTC | CASSIAPSYNEQFF | . | TRBJ2-1 | TRBV19 | .
TGTGCCAGCAGTTACTCGGCAGGGAATTCACCCCTCCACTTT | CASSYSAGNSPLHF | . | TRBJ1-6 | TRBV6-5 | .